The 8 T cell receptor beta chains given below trace back to one sample, sequenced in a study of T cell responses to AZD1222 COVID-19 vaccine. TCRdb keeps only in-frame clones here, not all; method: immunoSEQ multiplex PCR. The sample has approximately 300,000 clones, 90% to 95% seen once. The sequencing here drew on peripheral blood, taken 28 days after the second AZD1222 dose. Source of these receptors: an adult who received the AZD1222 COVID-19 vaccine.

The chain joins TRBV29-1 to TRBJ2-3; tentatively, D is TRBD1 (7 bases). V was clipped by 3 bases and J by 6 bases, with 13 bases between them. The CDR3 is made up of 13 amino acids. CDR1 SQVTM and CDR2 ANQGSEA come from the germline V gene. This chain's CDR3 is CSVEPRGDDTQYF. CDR3 DNA sequence: TGCAGCGTTGAGCCCAGGGGGGATGATACGCAGTATTTT.

DNA for the CDR3: TGTGCCTGGATGGGACAGGGCAGCGGTAAGTTTGGAAACACCATATATTTT. Translating it yields CAWMGQGSGKFGNTIYF. The chain is built from TRBV30 and TRBJ1-3, with TRBD1 matching 9 bases. This CDR3 is 17 amino acids long. Germline V gene data show CDR1 as GTSNPN and CDR2 as SVGIG (reference sequence). The trim removed 4 bases at V and 3 bases at J, leaving 13 bases unmatched.

V is TRBV9 and J is TRBJ2-1, with 7 bases matching TRBD1. With V trimmed by 3 bases and J by 8 bases, 5 bases remained unmatched. CDR3 length: 13 amino acids. CDR1 SGDLS and CDR2 YYNGEE come from the germline V gene. The CDR3 loop reads CASSATGEHEQFF. As DNA, the CDR3 is TGTGCCAGCAGCGCCACAGGGGAACATGAGCAGTTCTTC.

The chain recombines TRBV7-9 with TRBJ2-5; 9 positions agree with TRBD2. Per germline, CDR1 SEHNR and CDR2 FQNEAQ (reference sequence). There are 14 residues in the CDR3. V was pared by 1 base and J by 5 bases, with 2 bases of the junction left unmatched. The CDR3 DNA follows: TGTGCCAGCAGCTTAGTAGCGGGGGCGGAGACCCAGTACTTC. Protein sequence: CASSLVAGAETQYF.

The chain carries TRBV18 and TRBJ2-4; tentative D call: TRBD1 (6 bases). CDR3 length equals 15 residues. The germline V gene has CDR1 KGHSH and CDR2 LQKENI. V was pared by 3 bases and J by 0 bases, with 9 bases between. Written as DNA, the CDR3 is TGTGCCAGCTCACCGGGGGCACTAGCCAAAAACATTCAGTACTTC. Its translation is CASSPGALAKNIQYF.

The chain carries TRBV2 and TRBJ1-4, with TRBD1 as a possible D gene (5 bases). Germline-derived CDR1 and CDR2 are SNHLY and FYNNEI. Trimming stripped 4 bases from V and 6 bases from J, with 6 bases between. The CDR3 sequence is 12 residues long. This CDR3 reads CASSGTHEKLFF. The DNA for the CDR3 is TGTGCCAGCAGTGGGACACATGAAAAACTGTTTTTT.

The gene calls are TRBV18 and TRBJ1-1; D possibly corresponds to TRBD1 (5 bases). The CDR3 sequence is 14 residues long. CDR1 and CDR2 from the germline V gene are KGHSH and LQKENI. The V end lost 8 bases, the J end lost 4 bases, and 17 bases lay between the germline ends. CDR3 DNA sequence: TGTGCCAGCAAGGGGCCGAGCCTGAGCACTGAAGCTTTCTTT. The encoded protein is CASKGPSLSTEAFF.

The V and J genes are TRBV18 and TRBJ1-5; D call uncertain. Germline CDR1 KGHSH, CDR2 LQKENI. Trimming left V 4 bases short and J 5 bases short, with 9 bases between. This CDR3 is 13 amino acids long. Here the CDR3 reads CASSRLEDQPQHF. CDR3 coding DNA: TGTGCCAGCTCACGGTTAGAGGATCAGCCCCAGCATTTT. Full variable domain (missing parts from reference TRBV18 and TRBJ1-5): NAGVMQNPRHLVRRRGQEARLRCSPMKGHSHVYWYRQLPEEGLKFMVYLQKENIIDESGMPKERFSAEFPKEGPSILRIQQVVRGDSAAYFCASSRLEDQPQHFGDGTRLSIL.